These 4 T cell receptor beta chains were sequenced from one sample in a study of patients and donors after allogeneic stem cell transplantation (dated by TCRdb to the early 2020s). The library was prepared using RT-PCR. The run used a NextSeq 550. Using fastp at Q25 and MiXCR, TCRdb reprocessed the public reads and kept productive beta chains. Rows are combined by CDR3 protein, so each entry shows the most common genes and DNA. The sample profile shows hundreds of thousands of distinct CDR3 sequences; about a sixth of them were found once. The ten largest clones take up 7.2% of the sample. Sample: blood, either unsorted or a sorted T cell fraction (not recorded which). The receptors here all came from a human donor who was either an allogeneic HSCT recipient or a stem cell or donor lymphocyte infusion donor (not recorded which). It is not recorded whose cells these are; they may come from a transplant donor.

This clonotype was detected a few times. This sequence joins TRBV9 and TRBJ1-5; tentative D call: TRBD1 (5 bases). Trimming took 0 bases from V and 7 from J, leaving 11 bases between them. This CDR3 is 14 amino acids long. Germline CDR1 is SGDLS and CDR2 is YYNGEE. CDR3 residues: CASSVATRDQPQHF. The CDR3 DNA is TGTGCCAGCAGCGTAGCTACCAGGGACCAGCCCCAGCATTTT. Complete variable domain (other parts from reference TRBV9 and TRBJ1-5): DSGVTQTPKHLITATGQRVTLRCSPRSGDLSVYWYQQSLDQGLQFLIQYYNGEERAKGNILERFSAQQFPDLHSELNLSSLELGDSALYFCASSVATRDQPQHFGDGTRLSIL.

This clonotype was found a few times. The chain couples TRBV6-1 to TRBJ1-3; 11 positions agree with TRBD1. The germline V gene encodes CDR1 MNHNS and CDR2 SASEGT. This CDR3 is built from 17 residues. V dropped 6 bases and J dropped 0; count of bases not matched to a gene: 7. The DNA of the CDR3 is TGTGCCAGCAGGCCGGACAGGGGGCGACTCTCTGGAAACACCATATATTTT. Amino acid sequence: CASRPDRGRLSGNTIYF.

Only a few counts were recorded for this clonotype. The chain links TRBV29-1 to TRBJ2-7; TRBD2 matches at 12 bases. The J segment lost 5 bases and the V segment lost 4 bases, leaving 6 bases of the junction unmatched. This CDR3 contains 14 residues. The germline CDR1 and CDR2 sequences are SQVTM and ANQGSEA. CDR3 in DNA: TGCAGCGTTGGTCTAGCGGGAGGGCCCAACGAGCAGTACTTC. This sequence encodes CSVGLAGGPNEQYF.

Only a few counts were recorded for this clonotype. The V call is TRBV6-1, the J call TRBJ1-2, with D unresolved. V lost 3 bases to trimming and J lost 3 bases, with 14 bases between them. This CDR3 has 15 amino acids. Germline values: CDR1 MNHNS, CDR2 SASEGT. As DNA, the CDR3 is TGTGCCAGCAGTGAGGGCAATTGGTACGACTATGGCTACACCTTC. This encodes CASSEGNWYDYGYTF.